This T cell receptor (beta chain) was sequenced during a study of cytomegalovirus exposure and HLA in healthy donors listed by TCRdb under 2017. Broadly, across the study: In an earlier analysis of around 540 of the donors, about 260 Gb of sequence data and roughly 100 million unique TCR beta sequences from 180 million or so T cells were reported. An early release that covered about 640 HLA-typed donors contained about 300 gigabases of sequencing data and 70 million to 100 million unique TCR sequences. Among the roughly 400 genotyped donors, around 81% belonged to the genetic ancestry cluster associated with self-reported Caucasian donors. The aim of the study was to test whether cataloging public T cell receptors could identify signatures of past pathogen exposure. The study used immunosequencing to profile the T cell repertoires of 600 to 850 subjects and linked those repertoires to cytomegalovirus serostatus. In addition to the first cohort of 666 subjects, a separate validation cohort of approximately 120 different subjects was used. The study combined high-throughput TCR immunosequencing, statistical association of individual TCRs with disease status, and machine learning to predict cytomegalovirus infection status. A later analysis re-analyzed previously published TCR beta repertoires from approximately 670 donors and added high-resolution HLA genotyping to study TCR occurrence patterns. Rather than drawing on any new phenotypic data, the later analysis identified candidate immune exposures from TCR beta sequences and the way those sequences occurred across donors. An earlier analysis of 450 to 750 of the donors used high-throughput TCR beta sequencing to judge whether each TCR beta V gene segment behaved as functional or pseudogenic. Donor age, sex, ethnicity and CMV serostatus were collected together with the repertoire data. A later genetic analysis took genome-wide SNP genotypes for about three fifths of the 666 donors and used that subset as a discovery cohort. All discovery cohort repertoires had been generated on a single sequencing platform. HLA typing included class I and class II loci at four-digit resolution. The number of donors typed differed by locus, with roughly 629-640 for A, B, C, DRB1 and DQB1, approximately 500 for DQA1, 600 to 610 for DPA1, and approximately 470 for DPB1. Several DR-DQ haplotypes were treated as single units for association and clustering because of strong linkage in the cohort. Across some 400 genotyped donors of the cohort, an average of approximately 220,000 unique TCR beta nucleotide sequences per donor were sequenced, and 15% to 20% of those sequences were non-productive.

Library creation used the immunoSEQ multiplex PCR assay. The multiplex PCR relied on a mix of 60 forward primers for TCR Vbeta segments and 13 reverse primers for TCR Jbeta segments. The CDR3 region of rearranged TCR beta genes was amplified from genomic DNA with a multiplex PCR assay. Amplified TCR beta libraries were sequenced as 87-base-pair reads on the Illumina HiSeq System. Per the original workflow: A later analysis tallied 75 million to 95 million unique TCR beta chains across the 666 repertoires, and some 10 million of those chains were shared by two or more donors. Raw reads were error-corrected and collapsed into unique sequences with a nearest-neighbor algorithm that merged closely related sequences to remove PCR and sequencing errors. CDR3 sequences were aligned to IMGT reference sequences to assign V, D and J gene segments. For a sequence to be retained, a match of at least six nucleotides to both a V gene segment and a J gene segment was required. Rearrangements were called productive when the CDR3 lacked stop codons and stayed in frame with V and J; all others were non-productive. Following IMGT convention, CDR3 was defined as the stretch from the second conserved V-encoded cysteine up to the conserved J-encoded phenylalanine. The earlier analysis of a few hundred of the donors excluded any sequence lacking an unambiguous match to a single V gene segment. An earlier analysis of about 590 of the donors classified V segments as functional when productive rearrangements were above 56.7% and as segregating when the standard deviation between donors was above 5%. To diagnose cytomegalovirus status from the catalog of TCR beta chain sequences, a statistical classification framework was built. In a later analysis, TCR nucleotide sequences were compared against IMGT/GENE-DB human TR gene sequences so that V and J genes could be assigned. In a later analysis, CDR3 sequences and most-parsimonious VDJ recombination scenarios were assigned using the TCRdist pipeline. A later analysis defined each TCR beta chain by its CDR3 amino acid sequence plus V-gene family, and excluded reads lacking a unique V-gene family. A later analysis removed 500 to 600 highly shared, low-generation-probability nucleotide sequences to deal with suspected cross-contamination and a sequencing artifact. In a later analysis, a clonal expansion index was calculated for each public chain from normalized within-repertoire ranks of inferred template counts. Generation probabilities in a later analysis came from a VDJ recombination model fitted to out-of-frame rearrangements, and those results were checked against IGoR. A later analysis scored TCR-TCR, TCR-HLA and TCR-CMV co-occurrence with hypergeometric tests, applying a repertoire-size bias correction to TCR pairs. A later analysis estimated false discovery rates by permuting HLA or CMV assignments 20 times. In a later analysis, co-occurring TCRs were grouped with DBSCAN, and TCRdist sequence similarity was added when clustering was performed within HLA-allele-positive subsets. For co-occurrence clustering, repertoires with fewer than 30,000 or more than 120,000 public chains were excluded, along with roughly 5 repertoires with anomalous nucleotide sharing. The source is immuneACCESS, and TCRdb retained only in-frame sequences with V and J called. Part of the clones is not carried over; for the studies checked, unresolved V genes explain less than half of this, and the remainder is unexplained. The DNA gave D and trimming, while V, J and clone size come from that table. Within this sample are 85,000 to 130,000 clones, with approximately 80% of them counted one time only. 1.2% of the sample is held by the ten biggest clonotypes.

Here V drops 8 bases and J drops 1 base, and the junction holds 5 bases not matched to any gene. The germline V gene sets CDR1 to SGHRS and CDR2 to YFSETQ. From its cysteine to its phenylalanine, the CDR3 spans 14 amino acids. Here the CDR3 DNA is all that survives: 42 bases in frame from base 1. Details on this clone: The clone's antigen remains unknown. Per-base qualities were not stored, and no clone one base away is much larger.

Paper-wide results and their limitations: In a later genetic analysis, fewer N-insertions in productive TCRs were reported among donors in an Asian-associated ancestry cluster than the approximately 710-donor mean. Strong co-occurrence of HLA alleles, especially DR and DQ, made assigning TCR associations to individual alleles difficult. According to a later analysis, most CMV-associated TCR beta chains appeared to be HLA-restricted, and the HLA associations seemed to be driven largely by CMV exposure. A later analysis found that TCR association rates varied across HLA loci, with DRB1 alleles showing the most associated TCRs and HLA-C alleles the fewest. Presence/absence analyses assumed roughly uniform sequencing depth across donors, an assumption that may not hold. The only immune exposure information available for the cohort was CMV serostatus. A group of highly shared sequence variants was considered likely to be a technical artifact of the sequencing pipeline. The classifier was reported to diagnose cytomegalovirus status with high specificity and sensitivity in both the original cohort and the validation cohort. A further reported finding was that TCR beta sequences accurately predicted the HLA-A and HLA-B alleles for most subjects in the first cohort. A total of 150 or so TCR beta chains were listed by the study as associated with cytomegalovirus. Only TCR beta chains were sequenced in this cohort, and the absence of alpha or paired-chain data limited detectable features. The 87-base-pair reads could not distinguish some IMGT-functional V segments, including TRBV6-2 and TRBV6-3, so those segments were excluded. In vitro tests confirmed that a few of the cytomegalovirus-associated TCR beta chains recognize cytomegalovirus antigens. In a later genetic analysis, a missense DCLRE1C variant was associated with V-gene and J-gene trimming of TCR beta chains, and the association was replicated in an independent cohort. According to a later analysis, parvovirus B19, influenza, CMV and Epstein-Barr virus appeared linked to several top co-occurrence clusters. The earlier analysis of nearly 600 of the donors excluded over 15 rarely observed V segments, including chromosome 9 orphons, because counts were too low. Specific HLA alleles were associated with around 18,000 TCR beta sequences at a false discovery rate of 0.05 in a later analysis. In an earlier analysis of some 500 of the donors, most TCR beta V segments were observed in productive rearrangements about 87% or about 30% of the time, broadly matching IMGT annotations. The authors suggested that the approach could potentially be generalized to other disease states and immunological phenotypes. HLA typing was unavailable for some donors at each locus, so association tests used only the typed subset. Correlated functional status among segregating V segments might reflect linkage disequilibrium, but an unknown experimental factor could not be ruled out. While some public TCRs were present in many individuals, most TCR sequences turned up only very rarely across donors. A later analysis found that HLA-associated TCR beta chains were more clonally expanded and had lower generation probabilities than equally common non-associated chains.

The cohort was made up of about 670 healthy bone marrow donors. At the time of sampling, every cohort member was nominally healthy, though immune exposures that went unrecorded were likely present. The donor was CMV seronegative and was included in the group of over 300 seronegative cohort members. Each donor provided a peripheral blood sample, and peripheral blood mononuclear cells were used for TCR beta sequencing. The Qiagen DNeasy Blood Extraction Kit was used to extract genomic DNA from the blood cell samples. This chain is built from TRBV5-1 and TRBJ2-1, and TRBD2 aligns with 8 junction nucleotides. The sequence was obtained from a woman aged 18-29 years in good health and CMV-seronegative. Sequenced input: PBMCs. The bases read TGCGCCAGTGGGGGGACTAGTTCCTACAATGAGCAGTTCTTC. Translation gives CASGGTSSYNEQFF.